This T cell receptor (beta chain) was documented in a study of T-cell reconstitution after alpha-beta-depleted transplantation in children (dated by TCRdb to 2016 to 2017). Study-wide context: Using TCR repertoire profiling, the study quantitatively followed how T-cell immune reconstitution unfolded in children after TCRalphabeta/CD19-depleted allogeneic hematopoietic cell transplantation. The paper's findings and limits, for the study overall: Apparently early alphabetaT-cell count recovery about two months after transplant reportedly relied on only several hundred rapidly expanded clones derived from non-depleted graft cells. Over the following months the frequencies of hyperexpanded clones went down, and after one year T-cell counts and TCRbeta diversity were mostly credited to newly produced T cells. The high TCRbeta diversity at day 60 in some patients was ascribed to recipient T cells and intrathymic progenitors that had survived conditioning.

The germline V gene gives CDR1 as SQVTM and CDR2 as ANQGSEA. The cysteine opens and the phenylalanine closes a CDR3 of 13 amino acids. CDR3 DNA only is kept here, 39 bases in frame from base 1. The germline ends are 15 bases apart after V is trimmed by 3 bases and J by 6 bases. Concerning this clonotype itself: It lacks a known antigen. The input lacks base qualities; no much larger clone sits a single base away.

Per the publication, the treatment or condition label means: allogeneic hematopoietic cell transplantation with graft depleted of TCRalphabeta T cells and CD19 B cells. The transplant recipients were children given TCRalphabeta/CD19-depleted allogeneic hematopoietic cell grafts. Libraries came from PCR. Sequencing was carried out with an Illumina HiSeq 2500. TCR libraries were prepared with molecular barcoding, using unique molecular identifiers to normalize TCRbeta repertoire quantification. The public reads were reanalyzed by TCRdb: fastp trimming at Q25, MiXCR alignment, in-frame beta chains only. Rows are combined by CDR3 protein, so each entry shows the most common genes and DNA. This sample lists about 540,000 distinct CDR3 sequences; 27% were detected once. The top ten clonotypes cover 36% of the sample.

The chain employs TRBV29-1 and TRBJ2-7, with TRBD1 tentatively as D gene (6 bases match). The receptor was isolated from a boy younger than two with Wiskott-Aldrich syndrome, due to receive a stem cell transplant. The sequenced sample was PBMCs, obtained before TCRalphabeta/CD19-depleted stem cell transplant. The CDR3: CSVDIQGRVEQYF. The bases are TGCAGCGTTGATATCCAGGGGCGAGTCGAGCAGTACTTC.